The next 25 T cell receptor beta chains were all read from a single sample in a study of preoperative IRX-2 immunotherapy in early breast cancer (dated 2019 in TCRdb). Libraries came from the immunoSEQ multiplex PCR assay. The clones in this table, taken by TCRdb from immuneACCESS, are in-frame only. Not every clone is retained; where verified, under half of the shortfall comes from an unresolved V gene, and the cause of the rest is unknown. This sample lists about 67,000 clones; approximately 95% were detected once. The ten top clones hold under 2% of the sample. The sample's treatment or condition, from its label and the paper: preoperative locoregional IRX-2 cytokine immunotherapy. This specimen was collected from a patient treated with IRX-2 immunotherapy. All receptors come from a human donor with breast cancer.

The V gene is TRBV2, the J gene TRBJ2-1, with D perhaps assigned TRBD1 or TRBD2 (5 bases each). Germline loops: CDR1 SNHLY, CDR2 FYNNEI. Trimming took 7 bases from V and 6 from J, leaving 13 bases between them. The CDR3 is 13 amino acids. The CDR3 sequence is CASNRDHLNEQFF. The CDR3 region has the DNA TGTGCCAGCAATAGGGACCACCTCAATGAGCAGTTCTTC.

The table lists this clone with a count of one. This sequence joins TRBV2 and TRBJ2-1; TRBD2 matches at 10 bases. Trimming took 5 bases from V and 2 from J; bases not matched to a gene: 6. Germline CDR1 is SNHLY and CDR2 is FYNNEI. The CDR3 runs 16 residues. The CDR3 region is CASSSKGLAAYNEQFF. CDR3 bases: TGTGCCAGCAGTTCGAAAGGACTAGCGGCCTACAATGAGCAGTTCTTC.

The rearrangement joins TRBV28 to TRBJ2-7; possibly TRBD1 or TRBD2 for D (5 bases each). The germline gives CDR1 MDHEN, CDR2 SYDVKM. V was shortened by 10 bases and J by 2 bases, with 18 bases between the two germline ends. The CDR3 runs to 14 residues. The CDR3 DNA reads as TGTGCCACCTTAACCGGGACGGCCACCTACGAGCAGTACTTC. Protein sequence: CATLTGTATYEQYF. Combining the CDR3 with reference TRBV28 and TRBJ2-7 gives the whole variable domain DVKVTQSSRYLVKRTGEKVFLECVQDMDHENMFWYRQDPGLGLRLIYFSYDVKMKEKGDIPEGYSVSREKKERFSLILESASTNQTSMYLCATLTGTATYEQYFGPGTRLTVT.

J is TRBJ2-2 and V is TRBV6-6; the D gene is possibly TRBD1 (5 bases). The CDR3 runs 13 residues. Germline V gives CDR1 MNHNY, CDR2 SVGAGI (reference sequence). The V and J ends lost 8 bases and 6 bases respectively, with 13 bases between them. The CDR3 nucleotides are TGTGCCAGCGGGCGCAAGGGGTCCGGGGAGCTGTTTTTT. This codes for CASGRKGSGELFF.

V is TRBV11-3 and J is TRBJ2-1; possible D gene TRBD1, 5 bases. Trimming left V 0 bases short and J 2 bases short, with 14 bases between. The CDR3 loop spans 17 amino acids. The germline gives CDR1 SGHNT, CDR2 YENEEA. CDR3: CASSLDPPGSAYNEQFF. The CDR3 nucleotides are TGTGCCAGCAGCTTAGATCCCCCAGGGTCCGCCTACAATGAGCAGTTCTTC.

This chain connects TRBV5-4 to TRBJ2-3; 7 bases fit TRBD1. The CDR3 consists of 14 residues. Germline assignment: CDR1 SGHNT and CDR2 YYREEE (reference sequence). V lost 0 bases, J lost 3 bases, and 1 base stayed unmatched. CDR3 sequence: CASSLAQGTDTQYF. In nucleotides, the CDR3 is TGTGCCAGCAGCTTGGCACAGGGGACAGATACGCAGTATTTT.

The CDR3 DNA is TGCGCCAGCAGCCAAGATCAGGGGGCTAATAACTATGGCTACACCTTC. Translation gives CASSQDQGANNYGYTF. The gene calls are TRBV4-3 and TRBJ1-2; 8 bases match TRBD1. This CDR3 spans 16 amino acids. With V trimmed by 0 bases and J by 1 base, 4 bases remained unmatched. Germline assignment: CDR1 LGHNA and CDR2 YSLEER.

The chain links TRBV11-2 to TRBJ2-5; 8 nucleotides align to TRBD2. The ends lost 3 bases at V and 1 base at J; junction bases unmatched: 4. Germline CDR1 and CDR2: SGHAT and FQNNGV. CDR3 length: 15 amino acids. CDR3 region: CASSFSGTVQETQYF. CDR3 coding DNA: TGTGCCAGCAGCTTTAGCGGGACGGTCCAAGAGACCCAGTACTTC.

The CDR3 spells CASSLQGLAGEEQYF. The DNA for the CDR3 is TGTGCCAGCAGCTTACAAGGGCTAGCGGGAGAAGAGCAGTACTTC. J is TRBJ2-7 and V is TRBV7-3, with TRBD2 matching over 10 bases. Germline CDR1 reads SGHTA; CDR2 reads FQGTGA. The CDR3 consists of 15 residues. J gave up 7 bases and V 2 bases, and 8 bases lay outside the gene matches.

The V call is TRBV5-5, the J call TRBJ1-1, with 8 bases that match TRBD1. The length of the CDR3 is 16 residues. CDR1 SGHKS and CDR2 YYEKEE come from the germline V gene (reference sequence). J lost 1 base, V lost 4 bases, and 9 bases had no gene match. CDR3 in amino acids: CASSITWDRRNTEAFF. CDR3 nucleotide sequence: TGTGCCAGCAGCATAACCTGGGACAGGAGGAACACTGAAGCTTTCTTT.

This rearrangement joins TRBV7-9 to TRBJ2-5, with D perhaps being TRBD1 or TRBD2 (5 bases each). Germline loops: CDR1 SEHNR, CDR2 FQNEAQ (reference sequence). This CDR3 is built from 15 residues. V lost 5 bases and J lost 7, with 20 bases in between. The CDR3 DNA reads as TGTGCCAGCAGCGAGAGGGGCGGAGCGGCGGTGACCCAGTACTTC. It codes for CASSERGGAAVTQYF.

CDR3 sequence reads: CASSHSYQGNQPQHF. The CDR3 DNA sequence: TGTGCCAGCAGCCATTCTTACCAGGGGAATCAGCCCCAGCATTTT. This chain connects TRBV16 to TRBJ1-5, with TRBD1 as a possible D gene (6 bases). Trimming pared 3 bases from V and 4 bases from J, leaving 13 bases between. The CDR3 runs 15 residues. Per the germline V gene, CDR1 is KGHSY and CDR2 is FQNENV.

The V call is TRBV4-1, the J call TRBJ2-5, with D perhaps assigned TRBD1 or TRBD2 (6 bases each). Germline-derived CDR1 and CDR2 are MGHRA and YSYEKL. V was pared by 0 bases and J by 3 bases, with 29 bases between. The CDR3 extends over 21 amino acids. The CDR3 DNA sequence: TGCGCCAGCAGCCAAGATATTGGTGGAAGTGGGGGGTGGGGGCCCAAAGAGACCCAGTACTTC. Its translation is CASSQDIGGSGGWGPKETQYF.

The V gene is TRBV10-1, the J gene TRBJ2-2; TRBD2 matches at 7 bases. V lost 9 bases, J lost 4 bases, and 11 bases stayed unmatched. Germline V gene data show CDR1 as WNHNN and CDR2 as SYGVQD (reference sequence). This CDR3 spans 15 amino acids. The CDR3 here is CASLGGPGSTGELFF. For the CDR3, the DNA is TGCGCCAGTTTGGGAGGGCCAGGGAGCACCGGGGAGCTGTTTTTT.

The chain carries TRBV4-1 and TRBJ2-4, with a possible D match to TRBD2 (6 bases). Germline CDR1 MGHRA, CDR2 YSYEKL. Trimming pared 1 base from V and 1 base from J, leaving 17 bases between. CDR3 length equals 18 residues. The CDR3 DNA sequence: TGCGCCAGCAGCCAAGGACGCCAGGGAGGTCCTGCCAAAAACATTCAGTACTTC. Protein: CASSQGRQGGPAKNIQYF.

This chain joins TRBV12-5 and TRBJ2-1; D unresolved. CDR3 size: 14 residues. Germline loops: CDR1 LGHNT, CDR2 FRNRAP. Between the trimmed V and J ends, which lost 4 bases and 0 bases, there was a span of 7 bases. The CDR3 bases are TGTGCTAGTGGTTCATCCAGCTCCTACAATGAGCAGTTCTTC. It yields the protein CASGSSSSYNEQFF.

This clone was observed once. V gene TRBV30 combines with J gene TRBJ1-4; D not certain. The V end lost 6 bases, the J end lost 6 bases, and 14 bases lay between the germline ends. This CDR3 region has 13 residues. CDR1 is GTSNPN, CDR2 SVGIG, per germline (reference sequence). CDR3 nucleotide sequence: TGTGCCTGTCGACACACCACTCATGAAAAACTGTTTTTT. It encodes CACRHTTHEKLFF.

The CDR3 DNA is TGTGCCAGCTCACCCCGGACTAGCGGGAGTAGGACAGATACGCAGTATTTT. The encoded protein is CASSPRTSGSRTDTQYF. The chain combines TRBV18 with TRBJ2-3; 13 bases match TRBD2. J gave up 3 bases and V 3 bases, and 6 bases lay outside the gene matches. Germline lookup yields CDR1 KGHSH and CDR2 LQKENI. This CDR3 spans 17 amino acids.

The chain employs TRBV4-2 and TRBJ2-3, with 9 bases aligning to TRBD2. The germline V gene encodes CDR1 LGHNA and CDR2 YNFKEQ. The J segment lost 0 bases and the V segment lost 1 base, leaving 11 bases of the junction unmatched. The CDR3 contains 19 residues. Here the CDR3 reads CASSQVRGKRGASTDTQYF. The CDR3 DNA sequence: TGTGCCAGCAGCCAAGTACGGGGAAAGCGGGGGGCTAGCACAGATACGCAGTATTTT.

The chain employs TRBV5-4 and TRBJ2-2, with D perhaps TRBD2 (6 bases). The CDR3 contains 15 residues. Looked up from germline, CDR1 is SGHNT and CDR2 is YYREEE (reference sequence). Trimming pared 4 bases from V and 4 bases from J, leaving 14 bases between. This chain's CDR3 is CASSRWGVSTGELFF. The CDR3 DNA reads TGTGCCAGCAGCCGTTGGGGGGTTTCCACCGGGGAGCTGTTTTTT.

The CDR3 DNA sequence: TGTGCCAGCGCGGACTGGGTGGAGACCCAGTACTTC. Protein sequence: CASADWVETQYF. The chain carries TRBV7-9 and TRBJ2-5, with TRBD2 as a possible D gene (5 bases). This CDR3 is built from 12 residues. Trimming cost V 8 bases and J 5 bases, with 12 bases left between them. Germline V gene sequence: CDR1 SEHNR, CDR2 FQNEAQ (reference sequence). The variable domain in full, completed from reference TRBV7-9 and TRBJ2-5, reads DTGVSQNPRHKITKRGQNVTFRCDPISEHNRLYWYRQTLGQGPEFLTYFQNEAQLEKSRLLSDRFSAERPKGSFSTLEIQRTEQGDSAMYLCASADWVETQYFGPGTRLLVL.

This rearrangement joins TRBV4-3 to TRBJ2-7; D is unresolved. V was trimmed by 0 bases and J by 3 bases, leaving 9 bases between them. The V gene's germline CDR1 is LGHNA and CDR2 YSLEER. The CDR3 runs to 14 residues. CDR3 in DNA: TGCGCCAGCAGCCAAGAAACGTTCAGCTACGAGCAGTACTTC. Translation: CASSQETFSYEQYF.

This chain connects TRBV7-6 to TRBJ1-3, with D tentatively TRBD1 (6 bases). The CDR3 length is 16 residues. Looked up from germline, CDR1 is SGHVS and CDR2 is FNYEAQ. The V gene lost 1 base and the J gene lost 3 bases, with 13 bases spanning the gap. CDR3: CASSLERRGHGNTIYF. The CDR3 DNA sequence: TGTGCCAGCAGCTTAGAACGCCGGGGACATGGAAACACCATATATTTT.

The genes are TRBV15 and TRBJ2-1; 11 bases fit TRBD1. Germline trimming cut 1 base from V and 7 bases from J; bases unmatched to any gene: 3. The CDR3 length is 15 residues. The germline V gene encodes CDR1 LNHNV and CDR2 YYDKDF (reference sequence). CDR3 bases: TGTGCCACCAGCAGAGCCGGGACAGGGGGGAATGAGCAGTTCTTC. Translated, it gives CATSRAGTGGNEQFF.

This clone was detected once. V is TRBV29-1 and J is TRBJ2-3; D gene uncertain. V was pared by 5 bases and J by 4 bases, with 16 bases between. CDR3 size: 14 residues. Germline V gives CDR1 SQVTM, CDR2 ANQGSEA. This CDR3 reads CSVSPRQIPDTQYF. In DNA form, the CDR3 reads TGCAGCGTTTCACCCCGACAAATCCCAGATACGCAGTATTTT.